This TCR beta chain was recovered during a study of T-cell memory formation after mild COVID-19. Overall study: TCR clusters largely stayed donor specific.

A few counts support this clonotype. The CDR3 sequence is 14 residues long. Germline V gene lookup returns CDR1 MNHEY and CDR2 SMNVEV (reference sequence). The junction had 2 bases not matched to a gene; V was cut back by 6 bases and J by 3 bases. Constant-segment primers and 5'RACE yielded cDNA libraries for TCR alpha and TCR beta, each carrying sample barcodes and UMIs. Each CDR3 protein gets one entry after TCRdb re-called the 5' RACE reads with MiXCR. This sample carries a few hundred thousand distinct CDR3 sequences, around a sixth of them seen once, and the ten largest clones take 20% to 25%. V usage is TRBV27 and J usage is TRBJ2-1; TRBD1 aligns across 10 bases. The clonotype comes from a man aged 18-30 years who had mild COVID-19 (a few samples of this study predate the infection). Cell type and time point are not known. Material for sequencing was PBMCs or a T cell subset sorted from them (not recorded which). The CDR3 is CASRRDRGYNEQFF. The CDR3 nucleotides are TGTGCCAGCAGGAGGGACAGGGGCTACAATGAGCAGTTCTTC.